The clone carrying this T cell receptor beta chain showed up just once. The protocol was immunoSEQ multiplex PCR, while the TCRdb copy is restricted to in-frame clones and leaves out a portion. Among about 88,000 clones listed, approximately 86% were seen once. As to time point: baseline pretreatment blood. As for treatment: 15 Gy SBRT to primary tumor, nephrectomy 4 weeks later. The CDR3 length is 14 residues. From germline, CDR1 is SGHVS and CDR2 FQNEAQ. V lost 4 bases and J 4 bases, leaving 13 bases between the germline ends. This specimen belongs to a study of radiation and T cells in renal cell carcinoma.

The specimen comprised blood, sampled from a patient whose treatment included radiotherapy and nephrectomy. This TCR was sampled from a man aged 45 to 65 with renal cell carcinoma. The J gene is TRBJ1-2, the V gene TRBV7-8; D not certain. This chain's CDR3 is CASSSSVSSYGYTF. In nucleotides, the CDR3 is TGTGCCAGCAGCTCTTCCGTGTCGAGCTATGGCTACACCTTC.